This entry lists 25 T cell receptor beta chains sequenced from one sample in a study of prognosis after radiotherapy for stage I lung cancer. By two-round multiplex PCR, the TCR beta CDR3 was amplified from genomic DNA. Each TRBV and TRBJ gene had its own primer in the first PCR round. MiXCR, applied by TCRdb to the multiplex PCR reads, yields one record per CDR3 protein. The table has 9,500 to 13,000 distinct CDR3 sequences, roughly 50% seen once. The sample was PBMCs, taken before or after stereotactic body radiation therapy (not recorded which). All receptors come from a donor over 45 with non-small cell lung cancer.

This clonotype was detected only a few times. It may be a read error: a sequence one base away is much more abundant. The chain is built from TRBV18 and TRBJ2-5; D not certain. Germline CDR1 and CDR2: KGHSH and LQKENI. The CDR3 is 12 residues long. The CDR3 region is CANSPIQETQYF. CDR3 nucleotides: TGTGCCAACTCACCGATACAAGAGACCCAGTACTTC.

The chain has TRBV6-9 and TRBJ1-1; maybe TRBD1 (6 bases). The CDR3 contains 12 residues. The germline V gene encodes CDR1 MNHGY and CDR2 SVAAGI. The CDR3 here is CNSSYRAGEAFF. The CDR3 nucleotides read TGTAACAGCAGTTACAGGGCGGGTGAAGCTTTCTTT.

Note on this clonotype: This likely traces to a read error, being one base from a far larger clone. The chain has TRBV9 and TRBJ1-1; tentative D call: TRBD1 (5 bases). CDR1 is SGDLS and CDR2 is YYNGEE in the germline V gene. Trimming pared 6 bases from V and 2 bases from J, leaving 17 bases between. CDR3 length: 15 residues. CDR3 DNA: TGTGCCAGCACTCGTTTGGGGGGAGGCAACACTGAAGCTTTCTTT. Its protein product is CASTRLGGGNTEAFF.

J is TRBJ2-1 and V is TRBV5-1; TRBD2 might be the D (6 bases). Germline lookup yields CDR1 SGHRS and CDR2 YFSETQ. CDR3 length: 17 amino acids. The V end lost 4 bases, the J end lost 5 bases, and 22 bases lay between the germline ends. CDR3 DNA: TGCGCCAGCAGCCTATCGGGGACGGGAGACTTACACAATGAGCAGTTCTTC. Translating gives CASSLSGTGDLHNEQFF.

This clonotype was detected a few times. The chain has TRBV6-1 and TRBJ2-7; TRBD2 matches at 12 bases. The V and J ends lost 6 bases and 7 bases, in that order; junction bases with no gene match: 4. The CDR3 is made up of 13 amino acids. The germline CDR1 and CDR2 sequences are MNHNS and SASEGT. CDR3 nucleotide sequence: TGTGCCAGCAGGGGACTAGCGGGTCCAGAGCAGTACTTC. This translates into CASRGLAGPEQYF.

To note about this clonotype: This likely traces to a read error, being one base from a far larger clone. The V call is TRBV6-5, the J call TRBJ2-7; a weak D match, TRBD2 (6 bases). Germline assignment: CDR1 MNHEY and CDR2 SVGAGI. Trimming removed 10 bases at V and 5 bases at J, with 21 bases between. The CDR3 has 14 amino acids. The CDR3 sequence is CAIKSMTGDHEQYF. CDR3 DNA sequence: TGTGCCATCAAATCCATGACGGGAGACCACGAGCAGTACTTC.

This clonotype rates as medium-sized. The chain links TRBV11-2 to TRBJ2-7; 7 nucleotides match TRBD1. Germline V gives CDR1 SGHAT, CDR2 FQNNGV. J was trimmed by 4 bases and V by 5 bases; bases with no gene match: 20. This CDR3 is 18 amino acids long. The CDR3 nucleotides are TGTGCCAGCAGCCACAGCGTCGGGACAGTTAAAAAGGCATACGAGCAGTACTTC. Its protein product is CASSHSVGTVKKAYEQYF.

Note on this clonotype: With only one base between it and a far larger clone, this is likely a read error. The chain has TRBV6-9 and TRBJ2-7; D remains ambiguous. Germline V lookup: CDR1 MNHGY, CDR2 SVAAGI. This CDR3 is 13 amino acids long. The CDR3 loop reads CASIYSSGSGQYF. The CDR3 nucleotides read TGTGCCAGCATTTATTCGAGTGGGTCCGGGCAGTACTTC.

This clonotype is medium-sized by share. DNA of the CDR3: TGTGCCAGTACCCCTCTAAGACAGGGGTTCTCCGGAAACACCATATATTTT. As protein: CASTPLRQGFSGNTIYF. The V call is TRBV19, the J call TRBJ1-3, with TRBD1 matching 8 bases. CDR3 length: 17 amino acids. CDR1 is LNHDA and CDR2 is SQIVND in the germline V gene (reference sequence). With 7 bases clipped from V and 4 bases from J, the junction kept 15 bases outside the gene matches.

A word on this clonotype: A far bigger clonotype differs at one base, so this is likely a read error. The chain carries TRBV7-9 and TRBJ2-1; 8 bases are shared with TRBD2. The CDR3 has 17 residues. Per the germline V gene, CDR1 is SEHNR and CDR2 is FQNEAQ (reference sequence). The CDR3 is CAISPSGTSGGRNEQFF. The DNA of the CDR3 is TGTGCCATCAGCCCCAGTGGGACTAGTGGGGGACGGAATGAGCAGTTCTTC.

This clonotype is labeled medium-sized (0.01 to 0.1%). The chain is built from TRBV28 and TRBJ2-3, with D possibly matching TRBD1 (6 bases). The germline gives CDR1 MDHEN, CDR2 SYDVKM. The CDR3 sequence is 15 residues long. V lost 5 bases to trimming and J lost 6 bases, with 18 bases between them. This CDR3 reads CASSRPGQLQDTQYF. CDR3 in DNA: TGTGCCAGCAGTCGGCCAGGACAGCTGCAGGATACGCAGTATTTT.

By proportion, this clonotype is medium-sized. The V and J genes are TRBV25-1 and TRBJ2-3, with 11 bases aligning to TRBD2. Trimming took 3 bases from V and 6 from J; bases not matched to a gene: 2. CDR3 size: 14 residues. The V gene's germline CDR1 is MGHDK and CDR2 SYGVNS. The CDR3 reads CASSESSGGDTQYF. The DNA of the CDR3 is TGTGCCAGCAGTGAGTCTAGCGGGGGGGATACGCAGTATTTT.

By its share, this clonotype is medium-sized. The chain uses TRBV2 and TRBJ1-6; D gene unclear. V was cut by 8 bases and J by 8 bases, with 13 bases left in between. The CDR3 has 13 residues. The germline CDR1 and CDR2 sequences are SNHLY and FYNNEI. In DNA form, the CDR3 reads TGTGCCAGCGGACCGAGGCGGGATTCACCCCTCCACTTT. The encoded protein is CASGPRRDSPLHF.

As to this clonotype: This sequence is one base from a far larger clone and is likely a read error. The chain employs TRBV6-4 and TRBJ1-2; no clear D gene. The V and J ends lost 3 bases and 8 bases respectively, with 13 bases between them. Germline-derived CDR1 and CDR2 are MRHNA and SNTAGT. This CDR3 comprises 13 residues. In DNA, the CDR3 is TGTGCCAGCAGTGAATCTAAATTAAGAGGCTACACCTTC. Its protein is CASSESKLRGYTF.

By share of the sample, this clonotype is medium-sized. J is TRBJ1-3 and V is TRBV19; TRBD1 matches at 7 bases. The CDR3 sequence is 16 residues long. J lost 2 bases, V lost 6 bases, and 10 bases had no gene match. CDR1 LNHDA and CDR2 SQIVND come from the germline V gene (reference sequence). The CDR3 bases are TGTGCCAGTAGCCCAAGACAGGGAGCGACTGGAAACACCATATATTTT. This codes for CASSPRQGATGNTIYF.

The rearrangement uses TRBV5-5 and TRBJ2-7, with D maybe TRBD1 (6 bases). This CDR3 is 15 amino acids long. The germline V and J ends were trimmed by 5 bases and 0 bases, with 15 bases remaining between them. Germline V gene sequence: CDR1 SGHKS, CDR2 YYEKEE (reference sequence). The CDR3 DNA sequence: TGTGCCAGCAGGTACCGGACAGCCTCCTCCTACGAGCAGTACTTC. Its protein product is CASRYRTASSYEQYF.

In the case of this clonotype: This is likely an artifact of a read error, given a far larger clone one base away. This chain joins TRBV6-8 and TRBJ2-1; tentatively, D is TRBD1 or TRBD2 (7 bases each). The CDR3 covers 15 residues. The germline V gene has CDR1 MNHGY and CDR2 SAAAGT. V was shortened by 5 bases and J by 11 bases, with 22 bases between the two germline ends. The CDR3 here is CASSHRGRGRNQQFF. DNA of the CDR3: TGTGCCAGCAGTCACCGAGGGAGGGGGCGGAATCAGCAGTTCTTC.

The chain is built from TRBV20-1 and TRBJ1-3; possible D gene TRBD1, 5 bases. Trimming left V 4 bases short and J 6 bases short, with 16 bases between. Germline V lookup: CDR1 DFQATT, CDR2 SNEGSKA (reference sequence). The CDR3 sequence is 14 residues long. DNA for the CDR3: TGCAGTGCTACCCCTTCAGGGATTGCAAACACCATATATTTT. Protein sequence: CSATPSGIANTIYF.

The DNA for the CDR3 is TGTGCCAGCTCACCTTCAAAGGGGGGCTTGAGCTATGGCTACACCTTC. Translation: CASSPSKGGLSYGYTF. This chain joins TRBV18 and TRBJ1-2; TRBD1 is a possible D gene (6 bases). The V and J ends lost 3 bases and 4 bases respectively, with 18 bases between them. The V gene's germline CDR1 is KGHSH and CDR2 LQKENI. The CDR3 sequence is 16 residues long.

This clonotype was picked up a small number of times. The chain couples TRBV19 to TRBJ1-2, with 10 bases identical to TRBD1. This CDR3 spans 13 amino acids. Looked up from germline, CDR1 is LNHDA and CDR2 is SQIVND (reference sequence). The junction had 3 bases not matched to a gene; V was cut back by 8 bases and J by 3 bases. The DNA for the CDR3 is TGTGCCAGTCGACAGGGGGCCGACTATGGCTACACCTTC. Its protein product is CASRQGADYGYTF.

Note on this clonotype: A far larger clone is only one base removed, so a read error is likely. The chain uses TRBV6-8 and TRBJ2-1; no clear D gene. CDR3 length equals 15 residues. Between the trimmed V and J ends, which lost 10 bases and 6 bases, there was a span of 22 bases. Per germline, CDR1 MNHGY and CDR2 SAAAGT. The CDR3 DNA reads TGTGCCATCTCAAGTCAGTGGGCGCAAATCAATGAGCAGTTCTTC. Translating gives CAISSQWAQINEQFF.

This clonotype is labeled as medium-sized. The gene calls are TRBV20-1 and TRBJ2-7; perhaps TRBD2 as D (5 bases). The CDR3 loop spans 14 amino acids. Per germline, CDR1 DFQATT and CDR2 SNEGSKA (reference sequence). V lost 6 bases to trimming and J lost 0 bases, with 15 bases between them. CDR3 nucleotides: TGCAGTGCACAGTCGGGGTCCAGCTCCTACGAGCAGTACTTC. Encoded protein: CSAQSGSSSYEQYF.

This clonotype is large (0.1 to 1%). The chain carries TRBV6-4 and TRBJ2-2, with 13 positions matching TRBD2. The germline V gene encodes CDR1 MRHNA and CDR2 SNTAGT. The CDR3 is made up of 18 amino acids. The V and J ends lost 6 bases and 2 bases, in that order; junction bases with no gene match: 9. CDR3 coding DNA: TGTGCCAGCAGGTCCGGACTAGCGGGAGCCAAAAACACCGGGGAGCTGTTTTTT. Protein product: CASRSGLAGAKNTGELFF.

This clonotype was recorded only once. The junction does not match germline at one end; this may be a read error. The CDR3 nucleotides read TGCAGTGCTAGAGAGTGGGAAGGAGTCGGGGAGACCAAGTACTTC. Translating it yields CSAREWEGVGETKYF. The V call is TRBV20-1, the J call TRBJ2-5; D might be TRBD2 (5 bases). The length of the CDR3 is 15 residues. The germline CDR1 and CDR2 sequences are DFQATT and SNEGSKA (reference sequence).

This clonotype appeared a single time. The rearrangement uses TRBV24-1 and TRBJ2-2; D may be TRBD1 (5 bases). Germline CDR1 KGHDR, CDR2 SFDVKD. CDR3 length: 12 residues. The V gene lost 7 bases and the J gene lost 11 bases, with 13 bases spanning the gap. CDR3 region: CATRDSDDELFF. CDR3 nucleotide sequence: TGTGCCACCAGAGACAGCGATGATGAGCTGTTTTTT.